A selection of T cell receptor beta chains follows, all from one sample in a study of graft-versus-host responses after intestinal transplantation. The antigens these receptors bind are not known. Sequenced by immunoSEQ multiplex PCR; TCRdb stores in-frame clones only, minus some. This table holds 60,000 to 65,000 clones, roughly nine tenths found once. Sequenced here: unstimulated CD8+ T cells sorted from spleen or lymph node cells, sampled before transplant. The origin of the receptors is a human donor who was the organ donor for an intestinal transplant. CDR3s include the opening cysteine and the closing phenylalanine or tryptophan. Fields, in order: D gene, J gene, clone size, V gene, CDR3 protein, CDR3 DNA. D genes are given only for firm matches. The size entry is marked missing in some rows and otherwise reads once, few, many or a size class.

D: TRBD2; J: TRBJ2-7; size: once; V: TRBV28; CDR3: CASSWRGLEAGEQYF; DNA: TGTGCCAGCAGTTGGAGGGGACTAGAGGCGGGAGAGCAGTACTTC
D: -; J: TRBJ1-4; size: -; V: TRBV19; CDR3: CASTDYEKLFF; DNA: TGTGCCAGTACCGACTATGAAAAACTGTTTTTT
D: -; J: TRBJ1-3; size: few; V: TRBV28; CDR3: CASSPGGTGNTIYF; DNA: TGTGCCAGCAGTCCCGGGGGTACTGGAAACACCATATATTTT
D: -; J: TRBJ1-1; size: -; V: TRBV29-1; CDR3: CSVGPTVAANTEASF; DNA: TGCAGCGTCGGCCCTACTGTGGCGGCGAACACTGAAGCTTCCTTT
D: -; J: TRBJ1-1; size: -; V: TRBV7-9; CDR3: CASRGSPENTEAFF; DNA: TGTGCCAGTCGGGGGTCACCGGAGAACACTGAAGCTTTCTTT
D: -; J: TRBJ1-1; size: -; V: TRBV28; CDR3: CASSQGYTEAFF; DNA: TGTGCCAGCAGTCAGGGTTACACTGAAGCTTTCTTT
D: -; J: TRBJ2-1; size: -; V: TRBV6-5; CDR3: CASSRASPSYNEQFF; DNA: TGTGCCAGCAGTCGAGCTAGTCCCTCCTACAATGAGCAGTTCTTC
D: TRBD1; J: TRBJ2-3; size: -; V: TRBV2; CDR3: CASIYSQDRGRADTQYF; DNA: TGTGCCAGCATATATTCCCAGGACAGGGGGCGAGCAGATACGCAGTATTTT
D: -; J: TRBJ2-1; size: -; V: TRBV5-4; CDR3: CASSLRRERWNEQFF; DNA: TGTGCCAGCAGCTTGAGACGGGAGAGGTGGAATGAGCAGTTCTTC
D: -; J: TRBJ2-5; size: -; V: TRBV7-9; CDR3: CASSLSLGLLETQYF; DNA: TGTGCCAGCAGCCTCTCCCTGGGGCTCTTGGAGACCCAGTACTTC
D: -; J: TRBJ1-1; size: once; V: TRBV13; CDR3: CASSLASGIEAFF; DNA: TGTGCCAGCAGCTTAGCCTCAGGGATTGAAGCTTTCTTT
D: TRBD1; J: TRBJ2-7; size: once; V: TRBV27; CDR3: CASSVLGQAKGEQYF; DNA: TGTGCCAGCAGTGTTCTTGGACAGGCAAAGGGCGAGCAGTACTTC
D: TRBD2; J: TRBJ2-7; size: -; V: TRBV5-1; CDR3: CASSLVGGGVYEQYF; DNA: TGCGCCAGCAGCTTGGTCGGGGGAGGGGTTTACGAGCAGTACTTC
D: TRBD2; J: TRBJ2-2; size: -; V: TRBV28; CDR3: CASSPGGRGTGELFF; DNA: TGTGCCAGCAGCCCGGGCGGGAGGGGCACCGGGGAGCTGTTTTTT
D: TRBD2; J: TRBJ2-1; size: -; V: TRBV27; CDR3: CASSAPGLAYYNEQFF; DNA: TGTGCCAGCAGTGCTCCGGGACTAGCGTATTACAATGAGCAGTTCTTC
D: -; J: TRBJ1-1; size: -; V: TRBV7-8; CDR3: CASSFFSIGTEAFF; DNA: TGTGCCAGCAGCTTTTTCAGTATCGGGACTGAAGCTTTCTTT
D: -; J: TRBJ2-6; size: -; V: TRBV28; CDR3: CASSLAQGAGANVLTF; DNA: TGTGCCAGCAGTTTAGCCCAAGGGGCTGGGGCCAACGTCCTGACTTTC
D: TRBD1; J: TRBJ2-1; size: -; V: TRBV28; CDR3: CASSLGGHGTANEQFF; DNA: TGTGCCAGCAGTTTGGGCGGACACGGGACAGCGAATGAGCAGTTCTTC
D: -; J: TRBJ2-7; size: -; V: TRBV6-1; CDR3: CASAVRDNSYEQYF; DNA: TGTGCCAGCGCCGTTCGGGACAACTCCTACGAGCAGTACTTC
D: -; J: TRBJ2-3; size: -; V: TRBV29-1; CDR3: CSVDGGITDTQYF; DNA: TGCAGCGTTGATGGCGGGATCACAGATACGCAGTATTTT
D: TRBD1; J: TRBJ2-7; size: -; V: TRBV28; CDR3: CASTLGARDRAYEQYF; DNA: TGTGCCAGCACCTTAGGGGCCAGGGACAGAGCCTACGAGCAGTACTTC
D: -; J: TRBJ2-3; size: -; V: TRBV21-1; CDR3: CASSRGGDKQGWTDTQYF; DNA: TGTGCCAGCAGCCGGGGGGGGGATAAGCAGGGGTGGACAGATACGCAGTATTTT
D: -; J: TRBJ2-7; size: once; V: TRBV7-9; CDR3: CASSPDSMSYEQYF; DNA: TGTGCCAGCAGCCCTGACAGTATGTCCTACGAGCAGTACTTC
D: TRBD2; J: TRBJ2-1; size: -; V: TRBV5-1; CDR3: CASGGETYNEQFF; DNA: TGCGCCAGCGGGGGGGAGACTTACAATGAGCAGTTCTTC
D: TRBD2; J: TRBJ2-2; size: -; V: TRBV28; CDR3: CASSLPPGLASPGELFF; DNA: TGTGCCAGCAGTTTACCCCCGGGACTAGCTTCGCCCGGGGAGCTGTTTTTT
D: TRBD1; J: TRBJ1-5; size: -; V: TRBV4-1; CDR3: CASSQEDRGHQPQHF; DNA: TGCGCCAGCAGCCAAGAAGACAGGGGGCATCAGCCCCAGCATTTT
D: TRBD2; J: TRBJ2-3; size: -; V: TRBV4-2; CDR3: CASSQGLAGADTQYF; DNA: TGTGCCAGCAGCCAAGGACTAGCGGGAGCAGATACGCAGTATTTT
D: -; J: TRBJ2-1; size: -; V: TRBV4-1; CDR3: CASSSRGTVAGEQFF; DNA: TGCGCCAGCAGCTCCCGCGGGACCGTCGCCGGCGAGCAGTTCTTC
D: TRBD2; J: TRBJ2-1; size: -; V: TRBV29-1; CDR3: CSVADFVGLARDEQFF; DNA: TGCAGCGTTGCAGATTTTGTAGGACTAGCGCGAGATGAGCAGTTCTTC
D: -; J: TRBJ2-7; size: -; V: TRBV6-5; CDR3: CASSYGGSFGYEQYF; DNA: TGTGCCAGCAGTTACGGGGGCTCCTTCGGGTACGAGCAGTACTTC
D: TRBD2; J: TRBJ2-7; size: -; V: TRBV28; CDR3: CASSLSRGSGHEQYF; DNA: TGTGCCAGCAGTTTATCACGCGGGAGCGGCCACGAGCAGTACTTC
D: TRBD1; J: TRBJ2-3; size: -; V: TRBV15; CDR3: CATSSDRGWTTQYF; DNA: TGTGCCACCAGCTCGGACAGGGGGTGGACTACGCAGTATTTT
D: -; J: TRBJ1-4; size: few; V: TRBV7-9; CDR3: CASSDSGANEKLFF; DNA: TGTGCCAGCAGCGATTCAGGGGCCAATGAAAAACTGTTTTTT
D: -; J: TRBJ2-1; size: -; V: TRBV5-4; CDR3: CASSLGNARGLDEQFF; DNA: TGTGCCAGCAGCTTGGGGAACGCGCGGGGATTAGATGAGCAGTTCTTC
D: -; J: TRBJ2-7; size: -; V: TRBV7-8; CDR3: CASSSNSKGPYEQYF; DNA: TGTGCCAGCAGCTCCAACTCAAAGGGGCCTTACGAGCAGTACTTC
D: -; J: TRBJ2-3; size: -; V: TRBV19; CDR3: CASSIESGGSYSDTQYF; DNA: TGTGCCAGTAGTATAGAAAGCGGCGGTTCTTACTCAGATACGCAGTATTTT
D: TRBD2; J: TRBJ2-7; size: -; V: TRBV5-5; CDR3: CASSFGTSNEQYF; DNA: TGTGCCAGCAGCTTCGGGACTAGTAACGAGCAGTACTTC
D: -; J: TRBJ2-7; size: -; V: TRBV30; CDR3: CAWSEAGDEQYF; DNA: TGTGCCTGGAGTGAGGCCGGGGACGAGCAGTACTTC